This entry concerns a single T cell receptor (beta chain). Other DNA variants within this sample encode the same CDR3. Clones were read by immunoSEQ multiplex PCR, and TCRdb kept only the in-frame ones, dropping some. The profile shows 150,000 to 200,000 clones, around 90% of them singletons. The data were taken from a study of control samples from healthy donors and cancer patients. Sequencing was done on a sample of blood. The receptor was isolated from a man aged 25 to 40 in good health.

The CDR3 nucleotides read TGTGCCAGCAGCTTGGGGATTCTCGCGGGGGGGCTGAACGGGGAGCTGTTTTTT. Translated, it gives CASSLGILAGGLNGELFF. This chain joins TRBV5-4 and TRBJ2-2; 9 positions match TRBD2. From germline, CDR1 is SGHNT and CDR2 YYREEE (reference sequence). CDR3 length: 18 residues. The ends lost 0 bases at V and 7 bases at J; junction bases unmatched: 13.